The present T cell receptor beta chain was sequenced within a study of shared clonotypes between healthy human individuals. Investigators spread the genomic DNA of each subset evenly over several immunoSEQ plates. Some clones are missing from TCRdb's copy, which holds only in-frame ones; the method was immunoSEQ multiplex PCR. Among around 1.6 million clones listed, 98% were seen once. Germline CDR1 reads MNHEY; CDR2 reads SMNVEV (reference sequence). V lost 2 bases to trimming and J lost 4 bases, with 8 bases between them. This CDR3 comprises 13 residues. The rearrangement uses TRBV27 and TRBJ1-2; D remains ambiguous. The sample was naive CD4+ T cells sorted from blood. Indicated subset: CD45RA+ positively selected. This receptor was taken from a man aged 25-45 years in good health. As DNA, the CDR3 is TGTGCCAGCAGTTTAGGAGGTACCTATGGCTACACCTTC. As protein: CASSLGGTYGYTF.